These T cell receptor beta chains were read from a single sample in a study of cytotoxic CD8 clonotypes in ibrutinib-treated CLL. Assay: immunoSEQ multiplex PCR; the TCRdb copy retains only in-frame clones and omits some. The sample lists 140,000 or so clones, 79% occurring once. Sequencing used PBMCs, obtained after 12 months of ibrutinib treatment. The receptors derive from a human donor with chronic lymphocytic leukemia. Each CDR3 is given with its conserved first and last residue. A D gene is named only where the DNA matches it firmly. Where a row states a size, it is once, few, many or the class of an expanded clone; other rows omit it.

j_gene,v_gene,d_gene,abundance,CDR3aa,CDR3nt
TRBJ2-1,TRBV27,TRBD2,NA,CASSPGLAGGEQFF,TGTGCCAGCAGTCCGGGACTAGCGGGAGGAGAGCAGTTCTTC
TRBJ2-7,TRBV19,TRBD1,NA,CASSIPGGSYEQYF,TGTGCCAGTAGTATACCAGGGGGCTCCTACGAGCAGTACTTC
TRBJ2-3,TRBV5-1,TRBD2,NA,CASSFGLLAGGTDTQYF,TGCGCCAGCAGCTTTGGATTACTAGCGGGGGGCACAGATACGCAGTATTTT
TRBJ2-3,TRBV6-1,NA,NA,CASSEMGGSTDTQYF,TGTGCCAGCAGTGAAATGGGCGGAAGCACAGATACGCAGTATTTT
TRBJ2-1,TRBV28,TRBD2,NA,CASSLRFAGGPDEQFF,TGTGCCAGCAGTTTAAGGTTTGCGGGAGGGCCGGATGAGCAGTTCTTC
TRBJ2-1,TRBV5-1,TRBD2,NA,CASSLEWTSGRSKQFF,TGCGCCAGCAGCTTGGAGTGGACTAGCGGGAGATCAAAACAGTTCTTC
TRBJ1-2,TRBV28,NA,many,CASSLPRVPNYGYTF,TGTGCCAGCAGTTTACCCCGGGTTCCTAACTATGGCTACACCTTC
TRBJ2-2,TRBV27,TRBD2,NA,CASSFTWTSGSSGELFF,TGTGCCAGCAGTTTTACTTGGACTAGCGGGAGCTCCGGGGAGCTGTTTTTT
TRBJ2-4,TRBV5-6,NA,NA,CASSLGGSIAKNIQYF,TGTGCCAGCAGCTTGGGTGGAAGCATCGCCAAAAACATTCAGTACTTC
TRBJ2-1,TRBV7-6,TRBD2,NA,CASSLGFGLAGDVDEQFF,TGTGCCAGCAGCTTAGGATTCGGACTAGCGGGAGATGTTGATGAGCAGTTCTTC
TRBJ1-5,TRBV9,NA,NA,CASSVATNQPQHF,TGTGCCAGCAGCGTCGCTACCAATCAGCCCCAGCATTTT
TRBJ2-7,TRBV7-6,TRBD2,NA,CASSPMTSGRAPYEQYF,TGTGCCAGCAGCCCGATGACTAGCGGGAGGGCTCCGTACGAGCAGTACTTC
TRBJ2-7,TRBV4-3,NA,NA,CASSQDRPGPYEQYF,TGCGCCAGCAGCCAAGATCGGCCGGGACCTTACGAGCAGTACTTC
TRBJ2-1,TRBV10-3,TRBD2,NA,CAIRTTSGSIHEQFF,TGTGCCATCAGGACGACTAGCGGGAGTATTCATGAGCAGTTCTTC
TRBJ2-2,TRBV7-9,TRBD2,NA,CASPRLATGELFF,TGTGCCAGCCCTAGACTAGCGACCGGGGAGCTGTTTTTT
TRBJ2-7,TRBV28,NA,NA,CASSRGTGQYEQYF,TGTGCCAGCAGTCGAGGGACGGGCCAATACGAGCAGTACTTC
TRBJ2-1,TRBV18,NA,NA,CASSPRDTVYNEQFF,TGTGCCAGCTCACCGCGGGACACCGTCTACAATGAGCAGTTCTTC
TRBJ2-7,TRBV6-4,TRBD2,NA,CASSPDSGRAGEQYF,TGTGCCAGCAGCCCCGATAGCGGGAGGGCCGGCGAGCAGTACTTC
TRBJ2-3,TRBV7-2,TRBD1,NA,CASSSVPPGQGITDTQYF,TGTGCCAGCAGCTCCGTGCCACCGGGACAGGGAATCACAGATACGCAGTATTTT
TRBJ1-2,TRBV23-1,NA,NA,CQGHPYVGYTF,TGCCAAGGGCATCCCTATGTCGGCTACACCTTC
TRBJ2-3,TRBV4-3,TRBD1,NA,CASRPDRVLADTQYF,TGCGCCAGCAGACCGGACAGGGTTCTCGCAGATACGCAGTATTTT
TRBJ2-1,TRBV4-1,TRBD2,NA,CASSQELAGRSFEQFF,TGCGCCAGCAGCCAAGAACTAGCGGGAAGGTCTTTTGAGCAGTTCTTC
TRBJ1-5,TRBV30,TRBD1,NA,CAWRGAGGTNQPQHF,TGTGCCTGGAGGGGGGCAGGGGGCACAAATCAGCCCCAGCATTTT
TRBJ1-4,TRBV7-9,NA,NA,CASRPPRGLGEKLFF,TGTGCCAGCAGGCCACCCCGGGGTCTAGGGGAAAAACTGTTTTTT
TRBJ2-1,TRBV5-1,TRBD2,NA,CASSARRGSTYEQFF,TGCGCCAGCAGTGCGAGACGCGGGAGTACGTATGAGCAGTTCTTC
TRBJ2-1,TRBV7-9,NA,NA,CASRPRGNSYNEQFF,TGTGCCAGCAGACCTAGGGGGAACTCCTACAATGAGCAGTTCTTC
TRBJ2-1,TRBV25-1,TRBD1,NA,CASSELRTGSSYNEQFF,TGTGCCAGCAGTGAATTGAGGACAGGATCGTCATACAATGAGCAGTTCTTC
TRBJ1-2,TRBV4-1,NA,NA,CASSQEPGAIYGYTF,TGCGCCAGCAGCCAAGAGCCCGGGGCAATCTATGGCTACACCTTC
TRBJ2-1,TRBV5-4,NA,NA,CASSLDRRGEQFF,TGTGCCAGCAGCTTAGATCGACGTGGTGAGCAGTTCTTC
TRBJ2-3,TRBV7-2,NA,once,CASSLGLGGGTDTQYF,TGTGCCAGCAGCTTAGGTCTGGGGGGAGGCACAGATACGCAGTATTTT
TRBJ2-1,TRBV11-2,NA,NA,CASSPPWLVSYNEQFF,TGTGCCAGCAGCCCTCCTTGGTTGGTGTCGTACAATGAGCAGTTCTTC
TRBJ1-1,TRBV11-2,NA,few,CASSFLGVGTEAFF,TGTGCCAGCAGTTTCCTAGGGGTAGGGACTGAAGCTTTCTTT
TRBJ2-7,TRBV6-5,NA,NA,CASSYRGSTSREQYF,TGTGCCAGCAGTTACCGGGGGAGTACCTCTCGGGAGCAGTACTTC
TRBJ1-5,TRBV27,NA,few,CASSLSRQSNQPQHF,TGTGCCAGCAGTTTATCGAGACAGAGTAATCAGCCCCAGCATTTT
TRBJ1-1,TRBV6-5,NA,NA,CASRLQGAGTEAFF,TGTGCCAGCAGATTACAGGGAGCTGGCACTGAAGCTTTCTTT
TRBJ2-1,TRBV9,TRBD2,NA,CASSIGTSGRVDEQFF,TGTGCCAGCAGCATAGGGACTAGCGGGAGGGTCGATGAGCAGTTCTTC
TRBJ2-1,TRBV5-1,TRBD2,NA,CASSPGLAGGGDNEQFF,TGCGCCAGCAGCCCCGGACTAGCGGGAGGGGGTGACAATGAGCAGTTCTTC
TRBJ2-7,TRBV19,TRBD2,NA,CASRCLGLAGERGDEQYF,TGTGCCAGTAGATGTTTGGGACTAGCGGGAGAGAGAGGGGACGAGCAGTACTTC
TRBJ2-7,TRBV10-3,NA,few,CAISESIRIHEQYF,TGTGCCATCAGTGAGTCGATCAGGATCCACGAGCAGTACTTC
TRBJ1-2,TRBV7-6,NA,once,CASSLPRGTTGYTF,TGTGCCAGCAGCTTACCGAGGGGGACCACTGGCTACACCTTC
TRBJ2-1,TRBV28,NA,NA,CASNLIQGLGEQFF,TGTGCCAGCAACCTAATCCAGGGGTTAGGTGAGCAGTTCTTC
TRBJ1-2,TRBV29-1,NA,NA,CSVDRDGYTF,TGCAGCGTTGACAGGGACGGCTACACCTTC
TRBJ1-1,TRBV5-6,NA,NA,CASSFWVRQTNTEAFF,TGTGCCAGCAGCTTTTGGGTGCGGCAGACGAACACTGAAGCTTTCTTT
TRBJ1-1,TRBV28,NA,NA,CASSPNSVEAFF,TGTGCCAGCAGCCCGAACTCAGTGGAGGCTTTCTTT
TRBJ1-1,TRBV4-3,NA,NA,CASSQSRGLMNTEAFF,TGCGCCAGCAGCCAATCCCGAGGGTTAATGAACACTGAAGCTTTCTTT
TRBJ2-5,TRBV7-9,NA,NA,CASSFGTEETQYF,TGTGCCAGCAGCTTTGGGACTGAAGAGACCCAGTACTTC
TRBJ2-7,TRBV7-8,NA,NA,CASSLERPGPSSRNEQYF,TGTGCCAGCAGCTTAGAAAGACCGGGACCATCTTCTCGTAACGAGCAGTACTTC
TRBJ2-7,TRBV18,TRBD2,once,CASSPIKREGPYEQYF,TGTGCCAGCTCACCGATAAAGCGGGAGGGTCCCTACGAGCAGTACTTC